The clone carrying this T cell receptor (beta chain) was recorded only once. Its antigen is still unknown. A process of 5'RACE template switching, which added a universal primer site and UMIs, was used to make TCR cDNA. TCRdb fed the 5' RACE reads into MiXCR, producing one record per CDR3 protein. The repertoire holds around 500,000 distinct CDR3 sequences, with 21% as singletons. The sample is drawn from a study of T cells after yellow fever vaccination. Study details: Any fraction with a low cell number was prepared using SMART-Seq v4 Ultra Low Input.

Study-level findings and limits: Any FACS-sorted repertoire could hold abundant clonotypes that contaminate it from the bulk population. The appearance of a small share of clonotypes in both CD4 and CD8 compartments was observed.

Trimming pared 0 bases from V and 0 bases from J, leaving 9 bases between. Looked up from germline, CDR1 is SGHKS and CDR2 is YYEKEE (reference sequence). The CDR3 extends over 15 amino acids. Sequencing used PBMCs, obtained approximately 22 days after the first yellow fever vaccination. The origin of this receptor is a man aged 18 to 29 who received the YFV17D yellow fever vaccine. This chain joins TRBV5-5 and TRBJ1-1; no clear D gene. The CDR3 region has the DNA TGTGCCAGCAGCTTGGGGCGTCCTCTGAACACTGAAGCTTTCTTT. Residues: CASSLGRPLNTEAFF.